The entry that follows covers one T cell receptor beta chain sequence. This entry comes from a study of blood T cell repertoires in COVID-19. Study-level background: Both acute and convalescent COVID-19 samples were obtained from the United States, Italy and Spain. PBMCs, B-cell-depleted T cells, or T cells were the source of the cDNA or gDNA that made up the material.

In the original processing: From reference gene primer amplification, estimates of nucleated cell counts were derived. Produced via immunoSEQ multiplex PCR; TCRdb's table is partial and in-frame only. V and J calls and clone size follow that table, whereas D and trimming were derived from the DNA. The sample has roughly 100,000 clones, about four fifths seen once. CDR3 size: 13 residues. J was trimmed by 3 bases and V by 3 bases; bases with no gene match: 2. The germline V gene encodes CDR1 SGHRS and CDR2 YFSETQ. The receptor was isolated from a man aged 80 or over with acute or convalescent COVID-19. J is TRBJ2-7 and V is TRBV5-1; 8 bases are shared with TRBD1. The source material was peripheral blood. The CDR3 nucleotides read TGCGCCAGCAGCTACGGACAGGGCTACGAGCAGTACTTC. It translates to CASSYGQGYEQYF.